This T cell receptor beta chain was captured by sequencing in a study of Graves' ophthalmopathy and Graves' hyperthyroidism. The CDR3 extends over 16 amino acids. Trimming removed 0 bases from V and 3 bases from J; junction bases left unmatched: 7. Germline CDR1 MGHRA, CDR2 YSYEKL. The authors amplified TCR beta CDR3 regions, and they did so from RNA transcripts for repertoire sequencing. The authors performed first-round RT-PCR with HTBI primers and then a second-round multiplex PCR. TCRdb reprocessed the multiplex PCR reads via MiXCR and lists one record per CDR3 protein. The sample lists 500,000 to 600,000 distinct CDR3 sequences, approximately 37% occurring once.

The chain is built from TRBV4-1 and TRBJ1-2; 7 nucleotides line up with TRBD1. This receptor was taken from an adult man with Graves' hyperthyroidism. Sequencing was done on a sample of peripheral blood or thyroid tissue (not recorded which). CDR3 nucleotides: TGCGCCAGCAGCCAAGATCCAGGGGGAAGGGACTATGGCTACACCTTC. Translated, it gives CASSQDPGGRDYGYTF.